A selection of T cell receptor beta chains follows, all from one sample in a study of T cell responses to AZD1222 COVID-19 vaccine. This table comes from immunoSEQ multiplex PCR, and its TCRdb copy is limited to in-frame clones, with some not included. The repertoire consists of about 160,000 clones, with 80% to 95% occurring once and the leading ten covering 3% to 3.5%. The sequenced sample was peripheral blood, obtained 28 days after the second AZD1222 dose. All receptors come from an adult who received the AZD1222 COVID-19 vaccine. The CDR3 runs from the conserved cysteine through the conserved F or W. The D gene is left open where the match is weak. The size entry is marked missing in some rows and otherwise reads once, few, many or a size class.

CDR3 protein: CASSLSGTGGPRGEAFF; CDR3 DNA: TGTGCCAGCAGTTTATCGGGAACAGGGGGTCCGCGAGGTGAAGCTTTCTTT; clone size: once; V gene: TRBV27; J gene: TRBJ1-1; D gene: TRBD1
CDR3 protein: CASSQPATMAGAGNTIYF; CDR3 DNA: TGTGCCAGCAGCCAGCCGGCTACGATGGCAGGTGCTGGAAACACCATATATTTT; clone size: -; V gene: TRBV14; J gene: TRBJ1-3; D gene: -
CDR3 protein: CSVTGGYGYTF; CDR3 DNA: TGCAGCGTTACCGGGGGATATGGCTACACCTTC; clone size: -; V gene: TRBV29-1; J gene: TRBJ1-2; D gene: -
CDR3 protein: CAWSPTDNEKLFF; CDR3 DNA: TGTGCCTGGAGTCCAACAGATAATGAAAAACTGTTTTTT; clone size: -; V gene: TRBV30; J gene: TRBJ1-4; D gene: -
CDR3 protein: CASSLDRRTSEQFF; CDR3 DNA: TGTGCCAGCAGCTTGGACCGAAGGACGAGTGAGCAGTTCTTC; clone size: -; V gene: TRBV7-8; J gene: TRBJ2-1; D gene: -
CDR3 protein: CASSFGRSDSPLHF; CDR3 DNA: TGTGCCAGCAGTTTTGGCAGGTCGGACTCACCCCTCCACTTT; clone size: -; V gene: TRBV27; J gene: TRBJ1-6; D gene: -
CDR3 protein: CASSKTQNRGATEAFF; CDR3 DNA: TGTGCCAGTAGTAAGACCCAAAATCGTGGGGCCACTGAAGCTTTCTTT; clone size: -; V gene: TRBV19; J gene: TRBJ1-1; D gene: -
CDR3 protein: CVRSFISNYGYTF; CDR3 DNA: TGTGTCAGAAGCTTTATCTCTAACTATGGCTACACCTTC; clone size: -; V gene: TRBV7-5; J gene: TRBJ1-2; D gene: -
CDR3 protein: CASSFYDPTDRGSGNTIYF; CDR3 DNA: TGTGCCAGCAGCTTCTATGACCCCACGGACAGGGGCTCTGGAAACACCATATATTTT; clone size: once; V gene: TRBV7-6; J gene: TRBJ1-3; D gene: TRBD1
CDR3 protein: CASSSTTGRMNTEAFF; CDR3 DNA: TGTGCCAGCAGTTCGACGACAGGGCGGATGAACACTGAAGCTTTCTTT; clone size: -; V gene: TRBV27; J gene: TRBJ1-1; D gene: TRBD1
CDR3 protein: CASRPADSSYEQYF; CDR3 DNA: TGTGCCAGTAGGCCAGCGGATAGCTCCTACGAGCAGTACTTC; clone size: -; V gene: TRBV19; J gene: TRBJ2-7; D gene: -
CDR3 protein: CASSLTVDNSPLHF; CDR3 DNA: TGTGCCAGCAGCTTGACAGTGGATAATTCACCCCTCCACTTT; clone size: -; V gene: TRBV7-8; J gene: TRBJ1-6; D gene: -
CDR3 protein: CATSRDSHRANTEAFF; CDR3 DNA: TGTGCCACCAGCAGAGATTCGCACAGGGCGAACACTGAAGCTTTCTTT; clone size: -; V gene: TRBV15; J gene: TRBJ1-1; D gene: -
CDR3 protein: CASSLAQREGNEQFF; CDR3 DNA: TGTGCCAGCAGTTTAGCGCAGCGGGAGGGCAATGAGCAGTTCTTC; clone size: -; V gene: TRBV27; J gene: TRBJ2-1; D gene: TRBD2
CDR3 protein: CATSPSPGPVYGYTF; CDR3 DNA: TGTGCCACCAGCCCCTCTCCTGGGCCCGTTTATGGCTACACCTTC; clone size: -; V gene: TRBV15; J gene: TRBJ1-2; D gene: -
CDR3 protein: CASSQDLLGRGYGYTF; CDR3 DNA: TGTGCCAGCAGCCAAGACCTGCTAGGCAGGGGATATGGCTACACCTTC; clone size: once; V gene: TRBV14; J gene: TRBJ1-2; D gene: -
CDR3 protein: CASSFNQGQGTQYF; CDR3 DNA: TGTGCCAGCAGCTTTAACCAGGGGCAAGGGACCCAGTACTTC; clone size: -; V gene: TRBV5-4; J gene: TRBJ2-5; D gene: -
CDR3 protein: CASSVDGTSAYNEQFF; CDR3 DNA: TGTGCCAGCAGCGTAGACGGGACTAGCGCTTACAATGAGCAGTTCTTC; clone size: -; V gene: TRBV9; J gene: TRBJ2-1; D gene: TRBD2
CDR3 protein: CASSDPGGTKLFF; CDR3 DNA: TGTGCCAGCAGTGACCCCGGCGGCACAAAACTGTTTTTT; clone size: -; V gene: TRBV25-1; J gene: TRBJ1-4; D gene: -
CDR3 protein: CAGGGQETQYF; CDR3 DNA: TGTGCAGGGGGCGGGCAAGAGACCCAGTACTTC; clone size: -; V gene: TRBV6-5; J gene: TRBJ2-5; D gene: TRBD1
CDR3 protein: CASSHQRGTGAAQYF; CDR3 DNA: TGCGCCAGCAGCCATCAGCGGGGGACAGGGGCGGCCCAGTACTTC; clone size: -; V gene: TRBV4-1; J gene: TRBJ2-5; D gene: TRBD1
CDR3 protein: CASSASGGGSGNTIYF; CDR3 DNA: TGTGCCAGCAGCGCCTCAGGCGGAGGCTCTGGAAACACCATATATTTT; clone size: -; V gene: TRBV7-9; J gene: TRBJ1-3; D gene: -
CDR3 protein: CASSQEQGTEYGYTF; CDR3 DNA: TGTGCCAGCAGCCAGGAACAGGGTACGGAGTATGGCTACACCTTC; clone size: -; V gene: TRBV3-1/TRBV3-2; J gene: TRBJ1-2; D gene: -
CDR3 protein: CASSQEEGGDEQYF; CDR3 DNA: TGTGCCAGCAGCCAAGAAGAGGGGGGCGACGAGCAGTACTTC; clone size: -; V gene: TRBV14; J gene: TRBJ2-7; D gene: -
CDR3 protein: CASSRATLTGGTSYNEQFF; CDR3 DNA: TGTGCCAGTAGTAGGGCGACCTTGACAGGGGGAACGTCCTACAATGAGCAGTTCTTC; clone size: -; V gene: TRBV19; J gene: TRBJ2-1; D gene: TRBD1
CDR3 protein: CASSLQGFQDTQYF; CDR3 DNA: TGCGCCAGCAGCCTACAGGGATTTCAAGATACGCAGTATTTT; clone size: once; V gene: TRBV4-1; J gene: TRBJ2-3; D gene: -
CDR3 protein: CASSQDRADQETQYF; CDR3 DNA: TGTGCCAGCAGCCAAGATAGGGCAGACCAAGAGACCCAGTACTTC; clone size: -; V gene: TRBV3-1/TRBV3-2; J gene: TRBJ2-5; D gene: -
CDR3 protein: CAISDLAGTDTQYF; CDR3 DNA: TGTGCCATCAGTGACCTAGCCGGCACAGATACGCAGTATTTT; clone size: -; V gene: TRBV10-3; J gene: TRBJ2-3; D gene: -
CDR3 protein: CASSMSQNYEKLFF; CDR3 DNA: TGTGCCAGTAGTATGTCACAGAATTATGAAAAACTGTTTTTT; clone size: -; V gene: TRBV19; J gene: TRBJ1-4; D gene: -
CDR3 protein: CASSLKWGNTEAFF; CDR3 DNA: TGTGCCAGCAGCTTAAAATGGGGGAACACTGAAGCTTTCTTT; clone size: once; V gene: TRBV5-5; J gene: TRBJ1-1; D gene: -
CDR3 protein: CASSPAEGLAGGGEQFF; CDR3 DNA: TGCGCCAGCAGCCCAGCGGAGGGACTAGCGGGAGGTGGTGAGCAGTTCTTC; clone size: -; V gene: TRBV4-1; J gene: TRBJ2-1; D gene: TRBD2
CDR3 protein: CASSQVGQGSHEQYF; CDR3 DNA: TGCGCCAGCAGCCAGGTAGGACAGGGTTCCCACGAGCAGTACTTC; clone size: -; V gene: TRBV4-1; J gene: TRBJ2-7; D gene: TRBD1
CDR3 protein: CASSWGPLTQETQYF; CDR3 DNA: TGTGCCAGCAGTTGGGGGCCCTTAACACAAGAGACCCAGTACTTC; clone size: -; V gene: TRBV6-5; J gene: TRBJ2-5; D gene: -
CDR3 protein: CASSYSRGQPQHF; CDR3 DNA: TGTGCCAGCAGTTACTCGCGGGGGCAGCCCCAGCATTTT; clone size: -; V gene: TRBV6-5; J gene: TRBJ1-5; D gene: -
CDR3 protein: CASSEGRGGVEQYF; CDR3 DNA: TGTGCCAGCAGTGAAGGAAGGGGAGGGGTCGAGCAGTACTTC; clone size: -; V gene: TRBV6-1; J gene: TRBJ2-7; D gene: TRBD2
CDR3 protein: CASRALGGGGEQYF; CDR3 DNA: TGTGCCAGCAGGGCTTTGGGGGGGGGCGGCGAGCAGTACTTC; clone size: -; V gene: TRBV27; J gene: TRBJ2-7; D gene: -
CDR3 protein: CSVEVGARGLSEAFF; CDR3 DNA: TGCAGCGTTGAAGTTGGCGCCAGGGGGCTCTCTGAAGCTTTCTTT; clone size: -; V gene: TRBV29-1; J gene: TRBJ1-1; D gene: TRBD1
CDR3 protein: CAWTRDANTEAFF; CDR3 DNA: TGTGCCTGGACCCGAGACGCGAACACTGAAGCTTTCTTT; clone size: -; V gene: TRBV30; J gene: TRBJ1-1; D gene: -
CDR3 protein: CASTRQGEDIQYF; CDR3 DNA: TGTGCCAGCACTAGACAGGGTGAAGACATTCAGTACTTC; clone size: -; V gene: TRBV27; J gene: TRBJ2-4; D gene: TRBD1
CDR3 protein: CASSRPTEAEAFF; CDR3 DNA: TGTGCCAGCAGCAGGCCCACAGAAGCTGAAGCTTTCTTT; clone size: -; V gene: TRBV5-8; J gene: TRBJ1-1; D gene: -
CDR3 protein: CASSQANPFGGEQYF; CDR3 DNA: TGTGCCAGCAGCCAAGCAAACCCCTTCGGCGGCGAGCAGTACTTC; clone size: -; V gene: TRBV3-1/TRBV3-2; J gene: TRBJ2-7; D gene: -
CDR3 protein: CASSSTTGREQYF; CDR3 DNA: TGTGCCAGCAGCAGCACTACAGGTCGCGAGCAGTACTTC; clone size: few; V gene: TRBV7-9; J gene: TRBJ2-7; D gene: -